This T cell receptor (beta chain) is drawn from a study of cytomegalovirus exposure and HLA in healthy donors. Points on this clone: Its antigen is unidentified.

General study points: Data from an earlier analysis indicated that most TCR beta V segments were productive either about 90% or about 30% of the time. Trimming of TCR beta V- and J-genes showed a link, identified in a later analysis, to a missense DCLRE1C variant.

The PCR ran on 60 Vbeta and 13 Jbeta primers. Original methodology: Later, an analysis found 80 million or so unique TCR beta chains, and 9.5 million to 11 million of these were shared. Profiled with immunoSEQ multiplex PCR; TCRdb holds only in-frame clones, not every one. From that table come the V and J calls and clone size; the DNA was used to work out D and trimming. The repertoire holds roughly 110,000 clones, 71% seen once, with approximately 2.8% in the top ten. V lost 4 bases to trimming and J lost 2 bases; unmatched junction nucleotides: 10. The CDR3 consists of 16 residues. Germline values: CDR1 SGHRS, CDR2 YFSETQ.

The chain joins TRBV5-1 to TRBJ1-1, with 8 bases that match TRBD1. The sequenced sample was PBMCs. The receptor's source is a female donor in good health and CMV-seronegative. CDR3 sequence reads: CASSPSGQGSNTEAFF. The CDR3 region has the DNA TGCGCCAGCAGCCCTAGCGGACAGGGATCCAACACTGAAGCTTTCTTT. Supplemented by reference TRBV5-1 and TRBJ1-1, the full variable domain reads KAGVTQTPRYLIKTRGQQVTLSCSPISGHRSVSWYQQTPGQGLQFLFEYFSETQRNKGNFPGRFSGRQFSNSRSEMNVSTLELGDSALYLCASSPSGQGSNTEAFFGQGTRLTVV.